The 30 T cell receptor beta chains in this list originate from one sample, sequenced in a study of blood T cell repertoires in COVID-19. TCRdb's copy holds only in-frame clones and misses some; the assay was immunoSEQ multiplex PCR. The repertoire consists of about 68,000 clones, with roughly 85% occurring once and the leading ten covering roughly 23%. The sample consisted of peripheral blood. These receptors were obtained from a man aged 45-65 years with acute or convalescent COVID-19.

CDR3 in DNA: TGTGCCAGCAGCCACAACCGGGACAACTACGAGCAGTACGTC. Amino acids: CASSHNRDNYEQYV. The rearrangement links TRBV5-4 to TRBJ2-7; D perhaps matches TRBD1 (6 bases). Germline V lookup: CDR1 SGHNT, CDR2 YYREEE (reference sequence). CDR3 length: 14 amino acids. The germline V and J ends were trimmed by 4 bases and 3 bases, with 14 bases remaining between them.

The chain carries TRBV3-1 (or the pseudogene TRBV3-2) and TRBJ1-2, with a tentative D call TRBD1 (5 bases). The V end lost 1 base, the J end lost 1 base, and 7 bases lay between the germline ends. In germline, CDR1 is LGHDT, CDR2 YNNKEL (reference sequence). The CDR3 is 14 residues long. For the CDR3, the DNA is TGTGCCAGCAGCCAAGGGACATATAACTATGGCTACACCTTC. It specifies CASSQGTYNYGYTF.

This rearrangement joins TRBV19 to TRBJ2-3; D may be TRBD2 (5 bases). The CDR3 totals 13 residues. Per germline, CDR1 LNHDA and CDR2 SQIVND (reference sequence). V was trimmed by 5 bases and J by 2 bases, leaving 8 bases between them. The CDR3, as DNA: TGTGCCAGTAGTCGGGGAGACACAGATACGCAGTATTTT. Residues: CASSRGDTDTQYF.

The rearrangement joins TRBV24-1 to TRBJ1-2; 7 nucleotides match TRBD1. Germline values: CDR1 KGHDR, CDR2 SFDVKD. V dropped 4 bases and J dropped 3; count of bases not matched to a gene: 4. This CDR3 has 14 amino acids. The CDR3 DNA sequence: TGTGCCACCAGTGACCCTACAGGGGACTATGGCTACACCTTC. It codes for CATSDPTGDYGYTF.

The V call is TRBV20-1, the J call TRBJ1-5; 9 bases agree with TRBD1. The CDR3 contains 17 residues. J was trimmed by 5 bases and V by 3 bases; bases with no gene match: 14. Germline CDR1 is DFQATT and CDR2 is SNEGSKA (reference sequence). CDR3 nucleotides: TGCAGTGCTAGTGGACAGGGGAGGACCTGGGGTGATCAGCCCCAGCATTTT. Residues: CSASGQGRTWGDQPQHF.

The chain links TRBV5-5 to TRBJ2-7, with unresolved D. The germline CDR1 and CDR2 sequences are SGHKS and YYEKEE (reference sequence). Trimming took 5 bases from V and 0 from J, leaving 12 bases between them. CDR3 size: 14 residues. CDR3 sequence (DNA): TGTGCCAGCAGTCCCCTATTGAGCTCCTACGAGCAGTACGTC. This encodes CASSPLLSSYEQYV.

The rearrangement links TRBV3-1 (or the pseudogene TRBV3-2) to TRBJ1-4, with D perhaps TRBD1 (6 bases). CDR3 length: 14 residues. The germline V and J ends were trimmed by 4 bases and 5 bases, with 11 bases remaining between them. CDR1 is LGHDT, CDR2 YNNKEL, per germline (reference sequence). Written as DNA, the CDR3 is TGTGCCAGCAGCCTGGGACAAGAGAATGAAAAACTGTTTTTT. This translates into CASSLGQENEKLFF.

The gene calls are TRBV5-4 and TRBJ2-1; 7 nucleotides align to TRBD1. The ends lost 1 base at V and 5 bases at J; junction bases unmatched: 0. The germline CDR1 and CDR2 sequences are SGHNT and YYREEE (reference sequence). CDR3 length equals 13 residues. CDR3 in DNA: TGTGCCAGCAGCTTGACAGGGGACAATGAGCAGTTCTTC. It encodes CASSLTGDNEQFF.

The rearrangement links TRBV11-2 to TRBJ1-1; D might be TRBD1 (6 bases). V was pared by 3 bases and J by 1 base, with 6 bases between. The CDR3 is 13 residues long. The V gene's germline CDR1 is SGHAT and CDR2 FQNNGV. For the CDR3, the DNA is TGTGCCAGCAGCTTGGGACAGAACACTGAAGCTTTCTTT. Amino acids: CASSLGQNTEAFF.

V gene TRBV15 combines with J gene TRBJ2-7; 11 bases align to TRBD2. CDR3 length: 17 amino acids. V trimming: 1 base; J trimming: 1 base; junction bases outside the gene matches: 6. The V gene's germline CDR1 is LNHNV and CDR2 YYDKDF (reference sequence). The CDR3 is CATSRGHSGGASYEQYF. CDR3 in DNA: TGTGCCACCAGCAGAGGCCATAGCGGGGGGGCATCCTACGAGCAGTACTTC.

The chain joins TRBV18 to TRBJ1-2; perhaps TRBD1 as D (5 bases). The CDR3 consists of 13 residues. The V and J ends lost 4 bases and 4 bases respectively, with 10 bases between them. The germline V gene has CDR1 KGHSH and CDR2 LQKENI. This chain's CDR3 is CASSLTGGYGYTF. The CDR3 DNA reads TGTGCCAGCTCACTTACAGGCGGCTATGGCTACACCTTC.

This clone was detected only a few times. The chain carries TRBV11-2 and TRBJ1-3; no reliable D call. Germline V gene data show CDR1 as SGHAT and CDR2 as FQNNGV. V was pared by 0 bases and J by 8 bases, with 11 bases between. The CDR3 has 14 amino acids. CDR3: CASSLDLGGYTIYF. DNA for the CDR3: TGTGCCAGCAGCTTAGACCTGGGCGGGTACACCATATATTTT.

The genes are TRBV4-1 and TRBJ2-7; D may be TRBD1 (6 bases). The length of the CDR3 is 15 residues. Germline CDR1 and CDR2: MGHRA and YSYEKL. V was clipped by 0 bases and J by 2 bases, with 11 bases between them. For the CDR3, the DNA is TGCGCCAGCAGCCAAGATCTACAGGGCCCCTACGAGCAGTACTTC. Its protein product is CASSQDLQGPYEQYF.

The chain is built from TRBV19 and TRBJ1-4; 8 bases match TRBD1. This CDR3 is 16 amino acids long. Germline lookup yields CDR1 LNHDA and CDR2 SQIVND (reference sequence). Losses at the gene ends were 2 bases for V and 4 bases for J; bases not matched to a gene: 6. The chain's CDR3 is CASSIYTGGSNEKLFF. The CDR3 nucleotides are TGTGCCAGTAGTATATACACAGGGGGGAGTAATGAAAAACTGTTTTTT.

The chain employs TRBV5-1 and TRBJ1-5; 12 bases line up with TRBD1. V lost 4 bases to trimming and J lost 2 bases; unmatched junction nucleotides: 4. Germline V gene data show CDR1 as SGHRS and CDR2 as YFSETQ. The CDR3 has 16 amino acids. Written as DNA, the CDR3 is TGCGCCAGCAGCCCCGGGACAGGGGGCCGCAATCAGCCCCAGCATTTT. It encodes CASSPGTGGRNQPQHF.

CDR3 region: CASSQEGGGTDTQYF. The CDR3 DNA sequence: TGTGCCAGCAGCCAAGAGGGAGGGGGCACAGATACGCAGTATTTT. The V call is TRBV3-1 (or the pseudogene TRBV3-2), the J call TRBJ2-3; 7 nucleotides line up with TRBD2. The ends lost 0 bases at V and 1 base at J; junction bases unmatched: 1. The germline V gene encodes CDR1 LGHDT and CDR2 YNNKEL (reference sequence). This CDR3 has 15 residues.

V and J are TRBV11-2 and TRBJ2-1; no clear D gene. Between the trimmed V and J ends, which lost 1 base and 4 bases, there was a span of 11 bases. The V gene's germline CDR1 is SGHAT and CDR2 FQNNGV. CDR3 size: 15 residues. CDR3 in amino acids: CASSLAQGGYNEQFF. CDR3 in DNA: TGTGCCAGCAGCTTAGCCCAAGGCGGTTACAATGAGCAGTTCTTC.

The count of this clone is one. The chain recombines TRBV28 with TRBJ2-3, with TRBD1 matching over 8 bases. Trimming took 8 bases from V and 4 from J; bases not matched to a gene: 11. The CDR3 runs 15 residues. Germline V lookup: CDR1 MDHEN, CDR2 SYDVKM. CDR3 residues: CASGNPRQGSDTQYF. The CDR3 DNA reads TGTGCCAGCGGGAACCCGAGACAGGGGTCAGATACGCAGTATTTT.

This clone has only a few counts. CDR3 sequence reads: CASSPRPGGDEQFF. CDR3 sequence (DNA): TGTGCCAGCAGCCCAAGGCCAGGGGGCGATGAGCAGTTCTTC. V is TRBV7-9 and J is TRBJ2-1; TRBD1 matches 8 bases. After removal of 5 bases from V and 8 bases from J, the junction contained 8 bases not matched to a gene. Looked up from germline, CDR1 is SEHNR and CDR2 is FQNEAQ (reference sequence). The CDR3 is made up of 14 amino acids.

The chain joins TRBV3-1 (or the pseudogene TRBV3-2) to TRBJ1-2, with 7 bases lining up with TRBD1. The J segment lost 2 bases and the V segment lost 6 bases, leaving 6 bases of the junction unmatched. Per the germline V gene, CDR1 is LGHDT and CDR2 is YNNKEL (reference sequence). The CDR3 spans 14 residues. The CDR3 sequence is CASSPTGANYGYTF. CDR3 coding DNA: TGTGCCAGCAGTCCCACAGGGGCCAACTATGGCTACACCTTC.

The rearrangement joins TRBV12-3 or TRBV12-4 to TRBJ1-1; weak D call: TRBD1 (5 bases). The CDR3 runs 13 residues. Trimming pared 6 bases from V and 3 bases from J, leaving 11 bases between. The DNA for the CDR3 is TGTGCCAGCAGGTGGGGGGAGGACACTGAAGCTTTCTTT. This gives the protein CASRWGEDTEAFF.

This clone was found a few times. This chain uses TRBV13 with TRBJ2-1; 8 positions match TRBD2. J was trimmed by 8 bases and V by 2 bases; bases with no gene match: 11. Germline V gene sequence: CDR1 PRHDT, CDR2 FYEKMQ (reference sequence). The CDR3 is made up of 16 amino acids. The CDR3 DNA is TGTGCCAGCAGCTTATCGGTCGGGGGGGCGAGGGATGAGCAGTTCTTC. Amino acids: CASSLSVGGARDEQFF.

The rearrangement links TRBV12-3 or TRBV12-4 to TRBJ2-7, with a tentative D call TRBD2 (6 bases). This CDR3 region has 12 residues. The ends were cut back, 6 bases at V and 4 bases at J, with 10 bases in the middle. CDR3 nucleotide sequence: TGTGCCAGCAGCCCGGGACTTTACGAGCAGTACGTC. Translation: CASSPGLYEQYV.

The rearrangement joins TRBV10-3 to TRBJ1-2; D is undetermined. V lost 3 bases, J lost 1 base, and 6 bases lay in between. The CDR3 covers 13 residues. Germline CDR1 and CDR2: ENHRY and SYGVKD. The DNA for the CDR3 is TGTGCCATCAGTGAAAAGAGTAACTATGGCTACACCTTC. Its protein is CAISEKSNYGYTF.

The V and J genes are TRBV6-4 and TRBJ2-3; 8 bases are shared with TRBD2. Unmatched junction bases numbered 7, after V lost 5 bases and J lost 3 bases. CDR1 is MRHNA and CDR2 is SNTAGT in the germline V gene. The length of the CDR3 is 15 residues. The CDR3 region is CASSPGGARTDTQYF. The CDR3, as DNA: TGTGCCAGCAGTCCCGGGGGGGCCAGAACAGATACGCAGTATTTT.

A few counts support this clone. This chain joins TRBV7-3 and TRBJ2-3; the match to TRBD1 covers 7 bases. V shed 5 bases and J 1 base; nucleotides not matched to a gene: 3. Germline V gene data show CDR1 as SGHTA and CDR2 as FQGTGA. This CDR3 comprises 14 residues. The CDR3: CASSSGQGTDTQYF. The CDR3 region has the DNA TGTGCCAGCAGCAGTGGACAGGGCACAGATACGCAGTATTTT. Full variable domain (missing parts from reference TRBV7-3 and TRBJ2-3): GAGVSQTPSNKVTEKGKYVELRCDPISGHTALYWYRQSLGQGPEFLIYFQGTGAADDSGLPNDRFFAVRPEGSVSTLKIQRTERGDSAVYLCASSSGQGTDTQYFGPGTRLTVL.

The rearrangement joins TRBV11-3 to TRBJ2-3, with D possibly matching TRBD2 (7 bases). CDR3 length: 15 amino acids. The germline V gene encodes CDR1 SGHNT and CDR2 YENEEA. Trimming stripped 5 bases from V and 4 bases from J, with 16 bases between. This CDR3 is CASSIRPGGPDTQYF. In DNA form, the CDR3 reads TGTGCCAGCAGCATACGACCGGGGGGCCCAGATACGCAGTATTTT.

The CDR3 sequence is CASTDRSSYNSPLHF. CDR3 nucleotides: TGTGCCAGCACCGACAGGAGCTCCTATAATTCACCCCTCCACTTT. The chain carries TRBV3-1 (or the pseudogene TRBV3-2) and TRBJ1-6; TRBD1 might be the D (6 bases). The CDR3 contains 15 residues. The germline V gene encodes CDR1 LGHDT and CDR2 YNNKEL (reference sequence). V was pared by 7 bases and J by 0 bases, with 10 bases between.

This rearrangement joins TRBV11-2 to TRBJ2-3; 8 bases match TRBD2. CDR3 length equals 15 residues. With V trimmed by 5 bases and J by 5 bases, 9 bases remained unmatched. CDR1 is SGHAT and CDR2 is FQNNGV in the germline V gene. This CDR3 is CASSLRTGGRDTQYF. The CDR3 region has the DNA TGTGCCAGCAGCCTCCGGACGGGGGGGCGAGATACGCAGTATTTT.

The rearrangement links TRBV7-6 to TRBJ1-5; 7 bases fit TRBD1. V trimming: 5 bases; J trimming: 3 bases; junction bases outside the gene matches: 10. CDR1 is SGHVS and CDR2 is FNYEAQ in the germline V gene. The length of the CDR3 is 16 residues. This chain's CDR3 is CASSHLRDRLNQPQHF. The CDR3 DNA reads TGTGCCAGCAGCCACCTCCGGGACAGACTCAATCAGCCCCAGCATTTT.